The entry that follows covers one T cell receptor (beta chain) sequence. Time point here: baseline, week 1 (first vaccination visit). The treatment was: pre-vaccination baseline after standard-of-care therapy. Those who donated had recent WHO grade 3 or 4 IDH1-mutant, ATRX-lost astrocytomas. Data came from immunoSEQ multiplex PCR; TCRdb stores just in-frame clones and leaves some out. The table has about 35,000 clones, 70% to 90% seen once. The sample is drawn from a study of a mutant IDH1 vaccine in newly diagnosed glioma. Across the study: Averaging around 42 years of age, treated patients were about 62% male and roughly 40% female.

This CDR3 region has 15 residues. Germline CDR1 is MGHRA and CDR2 is YSYEKL. Losses at the gene ends were 1 base for V and 0 bases for J; bases not matched to a gene: 0. The sample here was PBMCs, taken from a glioma patient treated with radiotherapy, temozolomide or both. This chain joins TRBV4-1 and TRBJ1-2, with 9 bases fitting TRBD1. This TCR came from a woman aged 40 to 50 with glioma. CDR3 sequence reads: CASSQGDRANYGYTF. DNA for the CDR3: TGCGCCAGCAGCCAAGGGGACAGGGCTAACTATGGCTACACCTTC.